This T cell receptor beta chain is from a study of T cell responses to AZD1222 COVID-19 vaccine. CDR3 size: 15 residues. After removal of 5 bases from V and 8 bases from J, the junction contained 7 bases not matched to a gene. Germline lookup yields CDR1 MDHEN and CDR2 SYDVKM. Here immunoSEQ multiplex PCR was the method, and the copy in TCRdb shows in-frame clones only, minus some. The data show approximately 170,000 clones, with approximately 89% seen just once and less than 5.5% held by the top ten. This chain links TRBV28 with TRBJ2-1; 12 bases align to TRBD2. Material: peripheral blood, obtained on day 0 of AZD1222 vaccination. The receptor was derived from an adult in good health. CDR3 coding DNA: TGTGCCAGCAGTCGGATGACTAGCGGGAGTCATGAGCAGTTCTTC. Encoded protein: CASSRMTSGSHEQFF.